These 27 T cell receptor beta chains were all obtained from the same sample, sequenced in a study of blood T cell repertoires in COVID-19. TCRdb's copy holds only in-frame clones and misses some; the assay was immunoSEQ multiplex PCR. The sample has about 55,000 clones, 75% to 90% seen once. The material sequenced was peripheral blood. Receptors were obtained from a human donor in a cohort sampled during active COVID-19.

This clone showed up just once. This chain uses TRBV6-5 with TRBJ2-3; possibly TRBD2 for D (7 bases). Germline loops: CDR1 MNHEY, CDR2 SVGAGI. The CDR3 contains 14 residues. Trimming cost V 2 bases and J 2 bases, with 8 bases left between them. CDR3 nucleotides: TGTGCCAGCAGTTACCGGGGGGCCACAGATACGCAGTATTTT. It translates to CASSYRGATDTQYF.

V is TRBV19 and J is TRBJ1-5; D not resolved. Germline CDR1 LNHDA, CDR2 SQIVND (reference sequence). The CDR3 sequence is 16 residues long. The V gene lost 5 bases and the J gene lost 8 bases, with 22 bases spanning the gap. The CDR3 nucleotides are TGTGCCAGTAGTGACGGTTTTGGGGTCCGGGGAGAGCCCCAGCATTTT. Protein product: CASSDGFGVRGEPQHF.

V usage is TRBV9 and J usage is TRBJ2-3, with 10 bases lining up with TRBD2. CDR3 length: 16 amino acids. The V and J ends lost 4 bases and 1 base, in that order; junction bases with no gene match: 6. CDR1 is SGDLS, CDR2 YYNGEE, per germline. The CDR3 nucleotides read TGTGCCAGCAGCTTATCCGGGACTAGCGGCACAGATACGCAGTATTTT. This gives the protein CASSLSGTSGTDTQYF.

The genes are TRBV6-5 and TRBJ1-2; 10 positions match TRBD1. Germline CDR1 and CDR2: MNHEY and SVGAGI. The CDR3 contains 15 residues. With 6 bases clipped from V and 5 bases from J, the junction kept 9 bases outside the gene matches. The CDR3 is CASRKTDRGQYGYTF. The CDR3 nucleotides are TGTGCCAGCAGGAAGACTGACAGGGGGCAATATGGCTACACCTTC.

This rearrangement joins TRBV18 to TRBJ1-2; D remains ambiguous. V was cut by 0 bases and J by 6 bases, with 8 bases left in between. Germline lookup yields CDR1 KGHSH and CDR2 LQKENI. The CDR3 loop spans 13 amino acids. The CDR3 DNA reads TGTGCCAGCTCACCACCGTCCGAGGATGGCTACACCTTC. Translation: CASSPPSEDGYTF. The whole variable domain, filled in from reference TRBV18 and TRBJ1-2, reads NAGVMQNPRHLVRRRGQEARLRCSPMKGHSHVYWYRQLPEEGLKFMVYLQKENIIDESGMPKERFSAEFPKEGPSILRIQQVVRGDSAAYFCASSPPSEDGYTFGSGTRLTVV.

Here the CDR3 DNA reads TGCGCCAGCAGGTTCGAGGCAGGGATTTTGGCTGAAGCTTTCTTT. It yields the protein CASRFEAGILAEAFF. The V and J genes are TRBV10-2 and TRBJ1-1, with D possibly TRBD1 on 5 matching bases. Germline values: CDR1 WSHSY, CDR2 SAAADI. The CDR3 has 15 amino acids. V dropped 6 bases and J dropped 6 bases, with 20 bases sitting between them.

The chain uses TRBV25-1 and TRBJ1-4, with 10 bases fitting TRBD1. CDR1 and CDR2 (germline): MGHDK, SYGVNS. This CDR3 region has 14 residues. Unmatched junction bases numbered 0, after V lost 4 bases and J lost 4 bases. CDR3: CASSGTGGNEKLFF. The DNA of the CDR3 is TGTGCCAGCAGTGGGACAGGGGGTAATGAAAAACTGTTTTTT.

This chain uses TRBV2 with TRBJ2-6, with TRBD1 matching 7 bases. V lost 6 bases to trimming and J lost 4 bases; unmatched junction nucleotides: 9. CDR1 SNHLY and CDR2 FYNNEI come from the germline V gene. The CDR3 sequence is 16 residues long. In DNA form, the CDR3 reads TGTGCCAGCAGCCTCCAGGGGGAGAGAGGGGCCAACGTCCTGACTTTC. As protein: CASSLQGERGANVLTF.

The gene calls are TRBV7-8 and TRBJ1-1, with TRBD1 as a possible D gene (5 bases). Trimming pared 6 bases from V and 1 base from J, leaving 9 bases between. Per germline, CDR1 SGHVS and CDR2 FQNEAQ. This CDR3 spans 13 amino acids. The CDR3 nucleotides read TGTGCCAGCAGGCCTACAGGGAACACTGAAGCTTTCTTT. Translated: CASRPTGNTEAFF.

The chain employs TRBV7-2 and TRBJ1-1; D remains unclear. Trimming stripped 2 bases from V and 2 bases from J, with 6 bases between. This CDR3 comprises 13 residues. Germline V gene lookup returns CDR1 SGHTA and CDR2 FQGNSA. The CDR3 nucleotides read TGTGCCAGCAGCTTACGGTACAACACTGAAGCTTTCTTT. Its protein is CASSLRYNTEAFF.

The chain is built from TRBV15 and TRBJ2-6, with 10 bases lining up with TRBD1. Germline V gene lookup returns CDR1 LNHNV and CDR2 YYDKDF (reference sequence). Unmatched junction bases numbered 4, after V lost 2 bases and J lost 0 bases. The CDR3 runs 18 residues. The CDR3: CATSRYRDRGSGANVLTF. The CDR3 region has the DNA TGTGCCACCAGCAGATACCGGGACAGGGGCTCTGGGGCCAACGTCCTGACTTTC.

The rearrangement links TRBV18 to TRBJ2-1; 10 bases align to TRBD1. Germline trimming cut 8 bases from V and 5 bases from J; bases unmatched to any gene: 9. Germline lookup yields CDR1 KGHSH and CDR2 LQKENI. The CDR3 contains 15 residues. The DNA of the CDR3 is TGTGCCAGCCAGATCGGGACAGGGGAACACAATGAGCAGTTCTTC. This codes for CASQIGTGEHNEQFF.

The chain combines TRBV7-9 with TRBJ2-6, with 7 positions matching TRBD1. Germline V gene data show CDR1 as SEHNR and CDR2 as FQNEAQ (reference sequence). V lost 6 bases and J lost 1; bases outside the gene matches: 12. The CDR3 sequence is 18 residues long. The CDR3 DNA sequence: TGTGCCAGCAGAAAGTCGACAGGGTTGGGGTCTGGGGCCAACGTCCTGACTTTC. It specifies CASRKSTGLGSGANVLTF.

The chain links TRBV18 to TRBJ2-7; D possibly corresponds to TRBD2 (7 bases). The CDR3 is 15 amino acids. Per germline, CDR1 KGHSH and CDR2 LQKENI. V lost 3 bases and J 5 bases, leaving 17 bases between the germline ends. CDR3 residues: CASSPTPAGAHEQYF. CDR3 nucleotide sequence: TGTGCCAGCTCACCGACCCCGGCGGGGGCCCACGAGCAGTACTTC.

The CDR3 coding sequence is TGCGCCAGCAGCTTGGTTGGCCCCACTGAAGCTTTCTTT. Translated, it gives CASSLVGPTEAFF. The chain carries TRBV5-1 and TRBJ1-1; no firm D call. Trimming removed 0 bases at V and 4 bases at J, with 7 bases between. CDR3 size: 13 residues. Germline CDR1 SGHRS, CDR2 YFSETQ.

The rearrangement joins TRBV11-1 to TRBJ2-1; a weak D match, TRBD2 (6 bases). Germline V gene lookup returns CDR1 SGHAT and CDR2 FQDESV (reference sequence). CDR3 length: 15 residues. V lost 2 bases, J lost 1 base, and 9 bases lay in between. CDR3 DNA: TGTGCCAGCAGCTTAACCGGGACTTCCTACAATGAGCAGTTCTTC. Amino acid sequence: CASSLTGTSYNEQFF.

In this sample, this clone turned up once. The chain employs TRBV2 and TRBJ1-1; D remains unclear. Trimming cost V 4 bases and J 8 bases, with 8 bases left between them. This CDR3 is 11 amino acids long. The germline CDR1 and CDR2 sequences are SNHLY and FYNNEI. The CDR3 protein is CASSAEKEAFF. The CDR3 nucleotides are TGTGCCAGCAGTGCAGAAAAAGAAGCTTTCTTT.

The chain joins TRBV4-2 to TRBJ2-7; the match to TRBD2 covers 9 bases. Germline trimming cut 1 base from V and 2 bases from J; bases unmatched to any gene: 6. CDR3 length: 16 residues. CDR1 is LGHNA and CDR2 is YNFKEQ in the germline V gene. DNA of the CDR3: TGTGCCAGCAGCCAAGTGGGGCAGCGGGAGGCCTACGAGCAGTACTTC. This encodes CASSQVGQREAYEQYF.

In DNA, the CDR3 is TGTGCCATCAGGGCGGGACTAGCGGGAGGACCCTCTAGCACAGATACGCAGTATTTT. Amino acids: CAIRAGLAGGPSSTDTQYF. The chain couples TRBV10-3 to TRBJ2-3; 15 bases agree with TRBD2. CDR1 and CDR2 from the germline V gene are ENHRY and SYGVKD. CDR3 length equals 19 residues. Trimming removed 6 bases from V and 0 bases from J; junction bases left unmatched: 10.

The gene calls are TRBV30 and TRBJ1-1; a possible D gene is TRBD1 (5 bases). The CDR3 has 13 residues. Germline V gene sequence: CDR1 GTSNPN, CDR2 SVGIG (reference sequence). The V gene lost 2 bases and the J gene lost 1 base, with 8 bases spanning the gap. CDR3 loop: CAWSPDRNTEAFF. The CDR3 DNA reads as TGTGCCTGGAGTCCAGACAGGAACACTGAAGCTTTCTTT.

V is TRBV28 and J is TRBJ2-3; 8 nucleotides line up with TRBD1. CDR3 length equals 16 residues. Germline V CDR1 and CDR2: MDHEN, SYDVKM. The V gene end was trimmed by 7 bases and the J gene end by 6 bases; junction bases not matched to a gene: 15. The CDR3 is CASNPRGQGQRDTQYF. The CDR3 DNA follows: TGTGCCAGCAACCCGCGAGGACAGGGCCAAAGGGATACGCAGTATTTT.

This sequence joins TRBV14 and TRBJ1-4; D possibly corresponds to TRBD1 (6 bases). From germline, CDR1 is SGHDN and CDR2 FVKESK. V was cut by 4 bases and J by 6 bases, with 18 bases left in between. CDR3 length: 16 residues. The CDR3 DNA sequence: TGTGCCAGCAGCCGAGTCTCTTTAGGGGGACATGAAAAACTGTTTTTT. Protein product: CASSRVSLGGHEKLFF.

The chain recombines TRBV7-7 with TRBJ2-2; D is unresolved. The CDR3 consists of 16 residues. Germline V lookup: CDR1 SSHAT, CDR2 FNYEAQ (reference sequence). Trimming cost V 1 base and J 1 base, with 10 bases left between them. Here the CDR3 reads CASSLVPTLNTGELFF. The CDR3, as DNA: TGTGCCAGCAGCTTAGTGCCCACATTGAACACCGGGGAGCTGTTTTTT.

This clone was detected only a few times. J is TRBJ2-7 and V is TRBV3-1 (or the pseudogene TRBV3-2); 10 bases fit TRBD2. CDR1 and CDR2 from the germline V gene are LGHDT and YNNKEL (reference sequence). J was trimmed by 7 bases and V by 1 base; bases with no gene match: 4. The CDR3 length is 14 residues. CDR3 nucleotide sequence: TGTGCCAGCAGCCAAGCTACTAGCGGGATAGAGCAGTACTTC. Translation: CASSQATSGIEQYF.

The CDR3 nucleotides read TGTGCCAGCAGCTTAGGGGACACTGCCGGGGAGCTGTTTTTT. Protein sequence: CASSLGDTAGELFF. The V gene is TRBV11-3, the J gene TRBJ2-2; TRBD1 might be the D (6 bases). The germline V and J ends were trimmed by 1 base and 6 bases, with 9 bases remaining between them. Per germline, CDR1 SGHNT and CDR2 YENEEA. CDR3 length: 14 amino acids.

The V and J genes are TRBV19 and TRBJ2-1, with D possibly matching TRBD1 (6 bases). This CDR3 is 15 amino acids long. Trimming took 3 bases from V and 9 from J, leaving 18 bases between them. The germline V gene encodes CDR1 LNHDA and CDR2 SQIVND (reference sequence). The CDR3 DNA is TGTGCCAGTAGTATCCTAGTGGGGGCGCGTTCTGAGCAGTTCTTC. Translation gives CASSILVGARSEQFF.

The rearrangement uses TRBV12-3 or TRBV12-4 and TRBJ1-2; the D gene is possibly TRBD1 (6 bases). This CDR3 region has 13 residues. V lost 7 bases and J lost 2, with 11 bases in between. The CDR3 region has the DNA TGTGCCAGCACCCGGACAGAAAACTATGGCTACACCTTC. It translates to CASTRTENYGYTF.